The 23 T cell receptor beta chains given below trace back to one sample, sequenced in a study of cytomegalovirus exposure and HLA in healthy donors. The PCR was carried out with 60 Vbeta primers and 13 Jbeta primers. Method: immunoSEQ multiplex PCR; TCRdb's copy keeps in-frame clones and lacks some. The sample has about 160,000 clones, around 75% seen once. The source material was PBMCs. The receptors derive from a man in his late teens or twenties in good health and CMV-seropositive.

The chain has TRBV15 and TRBJ2-1; 16 positions match TRBD2. The junction had 12 bases not matched to a gene; V was cut back by 1 base and J by 9 bases. CDR1 and CDR2 from the germline V gene are LNHNV and YYDKDF (reference sequence). The CDR3 spans 19 residues. CDR3 DNA: TGTGCCACCAGCAGAGCCGGGACTAGCGGGAGGGTGGGGTTTAGTGAGCAGTTCTTC. Its translation is CATSRAGTSGRVGFSEQFF.

The gene calls are TRBV27 and TRBJ2-5, with 9 bases matching TRBD1. J was trimmed by 5 bases and V by 6 bases; bases with no gene match: 7. The CDR3 is made up of 14 amino acids. Per germline, CDR1 MNHEY and CDR2 SMNVEV (reference sequence). CDR3 loop: CASSSTGGLETQYF. The CDR3 region has the DNA TGTGCCAGCAGCTCTACAGGGGGCCTGGAGACCCAGTACTTC.

The chain recombines TRBV14 with TRBJ2-7, with D possibly TRBD2 on 6 matching bases. V lost 10 bases and J 1 base, leaving 11 bases between the germline ends. CDR1 is SGHDN and CDR2 is FVKESK in the germline V gene. The CDR3 length is 12 residues. This chain's CDR3 is CAIPAGSYEQYV. The CDR3 DNA sequence: TGTGCCATCCCAGCGGGTTCCTACGAGCAGTACGTC.

The chain combines TRBV5-1 with TRBJ1-5, with D tentatively TRBD1 (5 bases). The ends were cut back, 4 bases at V and 3 bases at J, with 14 bases in the middle. The CDR3 loop spans 15 amino acids. The germline V gene encodes CDR1 SGHRS and CDR2 YFSETQ. This CDR3 reads CASSIVGGNNQPQHF. CDR3 sequence (DNA): TGCGCCAGCAGCATTGTGGGGGGGAACAATCAGCCCCAGCATTTT.

This clone has a handful of counts. V usage is TRBV7-9 and J usage is TRBJ1-2; 8 positions match TRBD1. Germline values: CDR1 SEHNR, CDR2 FQNEAQ (reference sequence). The V gene end was trimmed by 4 bases and the J gene end by 3 bases; junction bases not matched to a gene: 13. This CDR3 region has 17 residues. CDR3 region: CASSSRTGKRSDYGYTF. The CDR3 DNA is TGTGCCAGCAGCTCAAGGACAGGGAAAAGGTCGGACTATGGCTACACCTTC.

This clone was counted a single time. The rearrangement uses TRBV6-4 and TRBJ1-5; no reliable D call. V was cut by 3 bases and J by 5 bases, with 11 bases left in between. CDR3 length equals 14 residues. CDR1 and CDR2 (germline): MRHNA, SNTAGT. The CDR3 protein is CASSEAAGYQPQHF. The CDR3 DNA reads as TGTGCCAGCAGTGAAGCGGCAGGATATCAGCCCCAGCATTTT.

The gene calls are TRBV4-1 and TRBJ2-1; possible D gene TRBD2, 5 bases. The germline V gene encodes CDR1 MGHRA and CDR2 YSYEKL. This CDR3 region has 16 residues. V shed 3 bases and J shed 6 bases, with 18 bases lying between them. The CDR3 sequence: CASSHEPNDYANEQFF. The CDR3 DNA reads as TGCGCCAGCAGCCACGAACCCAACGACTACGCCAATGAGCAGTTCTTC.

The chain employs TRBV4-2 and TRBJ2-7; TRBD2 matches at 12 bases. Germline assignment: CDR1 LGHNA and CDR2 YNFKEQ. After removal of 1 base from V and 2 bases from J, the junction contained 0 bases not matched to a gene. The CDR3 runs 15 residues. The CDR3 region is CASSQGLAGAYEQYV. The CDR3 coding sequence is TGTGCCAGCAGCCAAGGACTAGCGGGAGCCTACGAGCAGTACGTC.

A few counts support this clone. This chain connects TRBV7-2 to TRBJ2-1; 7 bases are a match to TRBD2. Per the germline V gene, CDR1 is SGHTA and CDR2 is FQGNSA. V lost 0 bases and J lost 6; bases outside the gene matches: 2. This CDR3 is built from 14 residues. The DNA of the CDR3 is TGTGCCAGCAGCTTAGCCAGGGAGGGCAATGAGCAGTTCTTC. Protein: CASSLAREGNEQFF.

The chain has TRBV5-1 and TRBJ1-1, with TRBD1 identical over 9 bases. The CDR3 is 16 amino acids. V lost 1 base and J lost 5; bases outside the gene matches: 9. Germline V gene data show CDR1 as SGHRS and CDR2 as YFSETQ. This chain's CDR3 is CASSLTGNRGQTEAFF. The CDR3 DNA is TGCGCCAGCAGCTTGACCGGAAACAGGGGGCAAACTGAAGCTTTCTTT.

The CDR3 region is CASSGGQGATHEQYV. CDR3 coding DNA: TGTGCCAGCAGTGGGGGGCAGGGGGCGACCCACGAGCAGTACGTC. The chain combines TRBV6-4 with TRBJ2-7; 8 bases map to TRBD1. The CDR3 consists of 15 residues. V shed 4 bases and J 5 bases; nucleotides not matched to a gene: 10. The germline V gene encodes CDR1 MRHNA and CDR2 SNTAGT.

The chain is built from TRBV11-2 and TRBJ2-3; TRBD1 matches 7 bases. The CDR3 runs to 16 residues. Germline V CDR1 and CDR2: SGHAT, FQNNGV. With V trimmed by 3 bases and J by 1 base, 7 bases remained unmatched. The CDR3: CASSFTTGYGTDTQYF. The CDR3 DNA reads TGTGCCAGCAGCTTTACGACAGGGTACGGCACAGATACGCAGTATTTT. The entire variable domain, with the rest obtained from reference TRBV11-2 and TRBJ2-3, is as follows: EAGVAQSPRYKIIEKRQSVAFWCNPISGHATLYWYQQILGQGPKLLIQFQNNGVVDDSQLPKDRFSAERLKGVDSTLKIQPAKLEDSAVYLCASSFTTGYGTDTQYFGPGTRLTVL.

V usage is TRBV12-5 and J usage is TRBJ2-7, with 7 bases aligning to TRBD2. Germline CDR1 reads LGHNT; CDR2 reads FRNRAP. The ends lost 1 base at V and 3 bases at J; junction bases unmatched: 6. There are 15 residues in the CDR3. CDR3 DNA sequence: TGTGCTAGTGGTTTGGGCGGGACTATAGGCTACGAGCAGTACGTC. Translation gives CASGLGGTIGYEQYV.

The V call is TRBV7-8, the J call TRBJ1-1; TRBD1 might be the D (6 bases). The CDR3 sequence is 15 residues long. The germline CDR1 and CDR2 sequences are SGHVS and FQNEAQ. Between the trimmed V and J ends, which lost 1 base and 0 bases, there was a span of 9 bases. CDR3 amino acids: CASSLGDNMNTEAFF. The CDR3 DNA is TGTGCCAGCAGCTTAGGGGACAACATGAACACTGAAGCTTTCTTT.

Notes on this clone: Its ends do not fully match the called genes, so a read error is possible. V is TRBV25-1 and J is TRBJ1-4; weak D call: TRBD1 (5 bases). This CDR3 contains 13 residues. In germline, CDR1 is MGHDK, CDR2 SYGVNS. CDR3 in DNA: TGTGTCAGCAGTAACGGGGGAAATGAAAAACTGTTTTTT. Translation gives CVSSNGGNEKLFF.

This chain joins TRBV11-2 and TRBJ2-7; D gene ambiguous. CDR1 and CDR2 from the germline V gene are SGHAT and FQNNGV. CDR3 length equals 14 residues. With 4 bases removed from V and 3 bases from J, the gap between germline ends came to 13 bases. The CDR3 DNA reads TGTGCCAGCAGCTACGCTCCGGGCGACTACGAGCAGTACGTC. Translated: CASSYAPGDYEQYV.

The J gene is TRBJ1-1, the V gene TRBV5-6; D unresolved. Trimming pared 3 bases from V and 7 bases from J, leaving 16 bases between. CDR3 size: 14 residues. Per germline, CDR1 SGHDT and CDR2 YYEEEE. The CDR3 protein is CASSSVGATDEAFF. CDR3 sequence (DNA): TGTGCCAGCAGCTCAGTCGGAGCCACCGATGAAGCTTTCTTT. Drawing the rest from reference TRBV5-6 and TRBJ1-1, the complete variable domain is DAGVTQSPTHLIKTRGQQVTLRCSPKSGHDTVSWYQQALGQGPQFIFQYYEEEERQRGNFPDRFSGHQFPNYSSELNVNALLLGDSALYLCASSSVGATDEAFFGQGTRLTVV.

V usage is TRBV5-1 and J usage is TRBJ2-7; 9 bases are shared with TRBD2. Germline lookup yields CDR1 SGHRS and CDR2 YFSETQ. The CDR3 covers 13 residues. V trimming: 4 bases; J trimming: 4 bases; junction bases outside the gene matches: 3. The CDR3 DNA reads TGCGCCAGCAGCGCGGGGGGGGGATACGAGCAGTACGTC. Translating gives CASSAGGGYEQYV.

The chain recombines TRBV5-1 with TRBJ2-1; 11 nucleotides align to TRBD2. This CDR3 region has 19 residues. In germline, CDR1 is SGHRS, CDR2 YFSETQ. The V and J ends lost 3 bases and 4 bases, in that order; junction bases with no gene match: 15. CDR3 bases: TGCGCCAGCAGCTCGACCCTAACTAGCGGGAGTGGCCTATACAATGAGCAGTTCTTC. Its protein product is CASSSTLTSGSGLYNEQFF.

The chain joins TRBV9 to TRBJ2-1; a possible D gene is TRBD1 (5 bases). Germline V gene sequence: CDR1 SGDLS, CDR2 YYNGEE. Trimming left V 1 base short and J 1 base short, with 12 bases between. The CDR3 covers 16 residues. The CDR3 loop is CASSVTPRQSYNEQFF. The CDR3, as DNA: TGTGCCAGCAGCGTAACCCCTCGACAGTCCTACAATGAGCAGTTCTTC.

This chain joins TRBV28 and TRBJ2-2, with 10 positions matching TRBD1. This CDR3 has 17 residues. The trim removed 5 bases at V and 7 bases at J, leaving 13 bases unmatched. The V gene's germline CDR1 is MDHEN and CDR2 SYDVKM. CDR3 DNA sequence: TGTGCCAGCAGTCCGACCACGACAGGGGGCTACAGCGGGGAGCTGTTTTTT. This codes for CASSPTTTGGYSGELFF.

DNA of the CDR3: TGCAGCGCCATGAAGGGGCGGTTCACTGAAGCTTTCTTT. Translated: CSAMKGRFTEAFF. V gene TRBV29-1 combines with J gene TRBJ1-1; D is perhaps TRBD1 (5 bases). Germline CDR1 reads SQVTM; CDR2 reads ANQGSEA. The V and J ends lost 7 bases and 4 bases respectively, with 16 bases between them. The CDR3 is made up of 13 amino acids.

The chain combines TRBV11-2 with TRBJ1-1; 9 bases are a match to TRBD1. This CDR3 is 15 amino acids long. Unmatched junction bases numbered 8, after V lost 5 bases and J lost 4 bases. Germline CDR1 and CDR2: SGHAT and FQNNGV. The CDR3 DNA reads TGTGCCAGCAGCCCCGAGGGACAGGGAGGCACTGAAGCTTTCTTT. This codes for CASSPEGQGGTEAFF.